A selection of T cell receptor beta chains follows, all from one sample in a study of graft-versus-host responses after intestinal transplantation. Antigens for these TCRs are unknown. Sequencing was performed with immunoSEQ multiplex PCR; in TCRdb, only in-frame clones are kept and a portion is missing. The profile shows around 99,000 clones, roughly 91% of them singletons. The material sequenced was unstimulated CD8+ T cells sorted from spleen or lymph node cells, taken before intestinal transplant. These receptor sequences come from a human donor who received an intestinal transplant. The CDR3 runs from the conserved cysteine through the conserved F or W. A D gene is named only where the DNA matches it firmly. The size field is filled for only some rows; it gives once, few, many or a size class.

j_call | d_call | clone_size | v_call | cdr3_aa | cdr3_nt
TRBJ2-7 | TRBD1 | - | TRBV4-3 | CASSQDRGYEQYF | TGCGCCAGCAGCCAAGACAGGGGGTACGAGCAGTACTTC
TRBJ2-4 | - | - | TRBV5-8 | CASSFGQSWDIQYF | TGTGCCAGCAGCTTTGGACAGTCTTGGGACATTCAGTACTTC
TRBJ1-1 | - | few | TRBV6-6 | CASRVTDRNTEAFF | TGTGCCAGCAGGGTCACCGACAGGAACACTGAAGCTTTCTTT
TRBJ2-7 | TRBD1 | - | TRBV9 | CASSAEGARTDEQYF | TGTGCCAGCAGCGCCGAGGGGGCGCGGACGGATGAGCAGTACTTC
TRBJ1-5 | - | - | TRBV25-1 | CASSDGGAHQPQHF | TGTGCCAGCAGTGACGGGGGAGCCCATCAGCCCCAGCATTTT
TRBJ2-3 | TRBD1 | - | TRBV27 | CASSTLSGGFTDTQYF | TGTGCCAGCAGCACCCTCTCAGGGGGCTTCACAGATACGCAGTATTTT
TRBJ1-4 | TRBD1 | - | TRBV7-6 | CASRAGQGGEKLFF | TGTGCCAGCAGGGCGGGACAGGGTGGTGAAAAACTGTTTTTT
TRBJ2-3 | TRBD1 | - | TRBV19 | CASSIFSGQELTDTQYF | TGTGCCAGTAGTATTTTTTCGGGACAGGAACTCACAGATACGCAGTATTTT
TRBJ2-7 | TRBD1 | once | TRBV11-2 | CASEGAGHRGQKNPYEQYF | TGTGCCAGCGAGGGGGCGGGACACAGGGGGCAAAAAAACCCCTACGAGCAGTACTTC
TRBJ2-7 | TRBD1 | - | TRBV2 | CASSGQGEEWSYEQYF | TGTGCCAGCAGTGGACAGGGGGAAGAGTGGTCCTACGAGCAGTACTTC
TRBJ2-7 | - | once | TRBV6-5 | CASSYVDNFYEQYF | TGTGCCAGCAGTTACGTCGACAACTTCTACGAGCAGTACTTC
TRBJ2-5 | TRBD1 | - | TRBV28 | CASSSGTGYQETQYF | TGTGCCAGCAGTTCCGGGACAGGGTATCAAGAGACCCAGTACTTC
TRBJ1-5 | - | - | TRBV7-9 | CASSTEQGDQPQHF | TGTGCCAGCAGCACAGAACAGGGAGATCAGCCCCAGCATTTT
TRBJ1-2 | - | - | TRBV5-1 | CASSSQGTPIDGYTF | TGCGCCAGCAGCTCTCAGGGGACACCGATTGATGGCTACACCTTC
TRBJ1-2 | TRBD1 | - | TRBV25-1 | CASSAGTGGYGYTF | TGTGCCAGCAGTGCCGGGACAGGGGGCTATGGCTACACCTTC
TRBJ2-2 | - | - | TRBV5-4 | CASSFGTGELFF | TGTGCCAGCAGCTTTGGGACTGGGGAGCTGTTTTTT
TRBJ2-7 | TRBD2 | - | TRBV7-2 | CASSLTSGGAGEQYF | TGTGCCAGCAGCTTAACTAGCGGGGGGGCCGGCGAGCAGTACTTC
TRBJ2-7 | - | - | TRBV18 | CASSPMTEVYEQYF | TGTGCCAGCTCACCGATGACAGAAGTATACGAGCAGTACTTC
TRBJ2-5 | TRBD2 | - | TRBV5-1 | CASSTLAGGLQETQYF | TGCGCCAGCAGTACCCTAGCGGGGGGCCTCCAAGAGACCCAGTACTTC
TRBJ2-4 | - | - | TRBV11-2 | CASSLVGAGDIQYF | TGTGCCAGCAGCTTAGTGGGGGCCGGGGACATTCAGTACTTC
TRBJ1-4 | - | - | TRBV4-1 | CASSPLSSGPKNEKLFF | TGCGCCAGCAGCCCCCTATCGAGCGGTCCTAAAAATGAAAAACTGTTTTTT
TRBJ2-2 | - | - | TRBV7-2 | CASSPLAPGELFF | TGTGCCAGCAGCCCCCTAGCGCCCGGGGAGCTGTTTTTT
TRBJ2-1 | - | - | TRBV19 | CASSRDDYNEQFF | TGCGCCAGTAGCAGGGATGACTACAATGAGCAGTTCTTC
TRBJ1-2 | TRBD1 | - | TRBV7-2 | CASSHPDRANSGYTF | TGTGCCAGCAGCCACCCTGACAGGGCCAACTCGGGCTACACCTTC
TRBJ1-1 | - | - | TRBV6-6 | CASSFWGDTEAFF | TGTGCCAGCAGTTTCTGGGGCGACACTGAAGCTTTCTTT
TRBJ1-4 | - | - | TRBV4-3 | CASSQDWPLVNEKLFF | TGCGCCAGCAGCCAAGATTGGCCATTGGTGAATGAAAAACTGTTTTTT
TRBJ1-2 | TRBD1 | - | TRBV7-2 | CASSLVPGQGDVGYTF | TGTGCCAGCAGCTTAGTTCCGGGACAGGGGGATGTTGGCTACACCTTC
TRBJ1-4 | TRBD1 | - | TRBV2 | CASIRGQGFEKLFF | TGTGCCAGCATCCGGGGACAGGGGTTCGAAAAACTGTTTTTT
TRBJ1-2 | - | - | TRBV12-2 | CASRPPGQQNGYTF | TGTGCAAGTCGCCCCCCGGGACAGCAAAATGGCTACACCTTC
TRBJ2-1 | TRBD1 | - | TRBV6-5 | CASSLDRGIDEQFF | TGTGCCAGCAGCTTGGACAGGGGGATCGATGAGCAGTTCTTC
TRBJ1-1 | TRBD1 | few | TRBV13 | CASSLDGQGNTEAFF | TGTGCCAGCAGCTTAGATGGACAGGGGAACACTGAAGCTTTCTTT
TRBJ1-6 | - | once | TRBV23-1 | CASSPIGQGCSPLHF | TGCGCCAGCAGTCCAATAGGGCAGGGTTGCTCACCCCTCCACTTT
TRBJ1-2 | TRBD1 | once | TRBV2 | CASRVTGGANHGYTF | TGTGCCAGCAGGGTGACAGGGGGCGCGAACCATGGCTACACCTTC
TRBJ2-7 | - | - | TRBV13 | CASSLGLEVYEQYF | TGTGCCAGCAGCTTAGGACTAGAGGTCTACGAGCAGTACTTC
TRBJ1-6 | TRBD1 | - | TRBV2 | CASSDSGTGGSPLHF | TGTGCCAGCAGTGACTCCGGGACAGGGGGTTCACCCCTCCACTTT
TRBJ1-2 | - | - | TRBV14 | CASSQGSAGHYGYTF | TGTGCCAGCAGCCAAGGGTCCGCGGGGCACTATGGCTACACCTTC
TRBJ1-1 | - | once | TRBV27 | CASSTGNGPFEAFF | TGTGCCAGCAGCACGGGGAATGGGCCTTTTGAAGCTTTCTTT
TRBJ2-3 | - | - | TRBV13 | CASSLSTDTQYF | TGTGCCAGCAGCCTTAGCACAGATACGCAGTATTTT